Given below is one T cell receptor beta chain in context. Its matching antigen is unknown. These data belong to a study of cytomegalovirus exposure and HLA in healthy donors. The PCR made use of 60 Vbeta and 13 Jbeta primers. How the authors handled the data: Later work found 74 million or so unique TCR beta chains, with roughly 11 million shared. Here immunoSEQ multiplex PCR was the method, and the copy in TCRdb shows in-frame clones only, minus some. That table is the source of V, J and clone size, and D and trimming were worked out from the DNA. Of 150,000 to 200,000 clones in the sample, 80% to 85% were seen once. Study-wide results and caveats: The dataset shows that most TCR sequences were rare, while some public TCRs occurred in many donors. Reportedly, cytomegalovirus status was diagnosed with high sensitivity and specificity.

Source material: PBMCs. The TCR sequence derives from a woman between 18 and 29 years old in good health and CMV-seronegative.

Written as DNA, the CDR3 is TGTGCCAGCAGCGTAGATGCCGGGACTAGCTACGAGCAGTACTTC. Translation: CASSVDAGTSYEQYF. The V call is TRBV9, the J call TRBJ2-7, with 8 bases that match TRBD2. V dropped 0 bases and J dropped 3; count of bases not matched to a gene: 5. CDR1 and CDR2 (germline): SGDLS, YYNGEE. The CDR3 length is 15 residues.